This TCR beta chain was observed in a study of T cell responses to AZD1222 COVID-19 vaccine. Study-wide points: Increases in Spike-specific TCR breadth and depth were seen after two AZD1222 doses. Mostly white British, mostly female donors; authors suggested clonal diversity may be underestimated. The reported proportion of spike-specific TCRs targeting unmutated variant regions was nearly half.

On this clone: Its antigen is as yet unknown.

The CDR3 sequence is 17 residues long. The germline V gene encodes CDR1 MNHEY and CDR2 SMNVEV (reference sequence). The junction had 19 bases not matched to a gene; V was cut back by 5 bases and J by 7 bases. TCRdb's copy holds only in-frame clones and misses some; the assay was immunoSEQ multiplex PCR. The repertoire has about 150,000 clones, about 85% of them found once; the top ten carry around 3.2%. The input for sequencing was peripheral blood, taken on day 0 of AZD1222 vaccination. The clonotype was recovered from an adult in good health. The V gene is TRBV27, the J gene TRBJ1-2; 7 positions match TRBD1. The CDR3, as DNA: TGTGCCAGCAGTCCAACGGGGTCTTTAGACAGGGTGCGTGGCTACACCTTC. It translates to CASSPTGSLDRVRGYTF.